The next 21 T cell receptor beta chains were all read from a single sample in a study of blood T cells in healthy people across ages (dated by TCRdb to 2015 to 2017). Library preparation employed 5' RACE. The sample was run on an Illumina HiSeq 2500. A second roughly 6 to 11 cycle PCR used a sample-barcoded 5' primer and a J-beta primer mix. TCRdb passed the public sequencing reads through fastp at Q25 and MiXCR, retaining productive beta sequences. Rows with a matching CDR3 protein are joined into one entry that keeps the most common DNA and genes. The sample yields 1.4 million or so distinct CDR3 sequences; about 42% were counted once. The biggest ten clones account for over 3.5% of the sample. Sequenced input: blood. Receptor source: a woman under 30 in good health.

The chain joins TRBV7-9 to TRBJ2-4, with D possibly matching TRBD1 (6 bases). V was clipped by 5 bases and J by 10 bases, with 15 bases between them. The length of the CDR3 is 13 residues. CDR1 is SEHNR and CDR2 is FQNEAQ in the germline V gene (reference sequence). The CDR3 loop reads CASSTGTTLIQYF. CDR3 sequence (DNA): TGTGCCAGCAGCACCGGGACAACTCTAATTCAGTACTTC.

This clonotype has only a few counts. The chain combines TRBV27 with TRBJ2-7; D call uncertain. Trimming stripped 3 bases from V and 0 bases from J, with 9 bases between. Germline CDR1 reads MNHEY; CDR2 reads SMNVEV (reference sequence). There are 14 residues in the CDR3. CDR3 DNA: TGTGCCAGCAGTTTTCAGCAGCGCTCCTACGAGCAGTACTTC. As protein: CASSFQQRSYEQYF.

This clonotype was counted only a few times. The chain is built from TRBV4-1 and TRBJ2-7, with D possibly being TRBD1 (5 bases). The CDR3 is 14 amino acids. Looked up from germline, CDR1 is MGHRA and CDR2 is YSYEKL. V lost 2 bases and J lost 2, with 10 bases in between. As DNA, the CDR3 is TGCGCCAGCAGCCAATTCGACAGAACCTACGAGCAGTACTTC. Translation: CASSQFDRTYEQYF.

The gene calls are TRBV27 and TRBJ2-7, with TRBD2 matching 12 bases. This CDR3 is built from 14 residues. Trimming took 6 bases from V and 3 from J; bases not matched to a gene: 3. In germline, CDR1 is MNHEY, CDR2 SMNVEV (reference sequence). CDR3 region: CASRLTSGGYEQYF. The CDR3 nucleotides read TGTGCCAGCAGGCTGACTAGCGGGGGCTACGAGCAGTACTTC.

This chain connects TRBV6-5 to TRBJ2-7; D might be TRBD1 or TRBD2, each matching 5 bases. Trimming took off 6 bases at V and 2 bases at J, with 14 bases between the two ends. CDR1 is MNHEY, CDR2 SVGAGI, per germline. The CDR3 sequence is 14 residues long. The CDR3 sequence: CASRTQGDPYEQYF. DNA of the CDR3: TGTGCCAGCAGAACCCAGGGAGACCCCTACGAGCAGTACTTC.

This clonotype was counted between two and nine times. The CDR3 nucleotides read TGTGCCAGCACGTGGCTGCCAATCAAGACCCAGTACTTC. It specifies CASTWLPIKTQYF. The rearrangement uses TRBV6-2 or TRBV6-3 and TRBJ2-7; D gene uncertain. The tail of the sequence fits TRBJ2-5 better, so the J call may be wrong. The V gene's germline CDR1 is MNHEY and CDR2 SVGEGT. This CDR3 region has 13 residues.

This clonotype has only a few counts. This chain's CDR3 is CASRHSSSTDTQYF. DNA of the CDR3: TGTGCCAGCAGGCACAGCTCTAGCACAGATACGCAGTATTTT. The rearrangement links TRBV12-3 or TRBV12-4 to TRBJ2-3, with no clear D. V lost 6 bases and J lost 0, with 10 bases in between. CDR3 length: 14 residues.

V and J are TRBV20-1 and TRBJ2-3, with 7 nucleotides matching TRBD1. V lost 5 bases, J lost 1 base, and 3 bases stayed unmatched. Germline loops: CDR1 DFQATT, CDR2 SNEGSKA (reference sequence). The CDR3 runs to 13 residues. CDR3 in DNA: TGCAGTGCTGGGCAGGGGGGCACAGATACGCAGTATTTT. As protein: CSAGQGGTDTQYF.

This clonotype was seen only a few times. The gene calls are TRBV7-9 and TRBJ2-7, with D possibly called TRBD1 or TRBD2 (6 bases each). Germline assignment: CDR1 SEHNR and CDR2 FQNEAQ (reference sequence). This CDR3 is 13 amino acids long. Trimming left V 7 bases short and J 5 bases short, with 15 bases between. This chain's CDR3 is CASTWGAADEQYF. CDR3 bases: TGTGCCAGCACTTGGGGGGCGGCGGACGAGCAGTACTTC.

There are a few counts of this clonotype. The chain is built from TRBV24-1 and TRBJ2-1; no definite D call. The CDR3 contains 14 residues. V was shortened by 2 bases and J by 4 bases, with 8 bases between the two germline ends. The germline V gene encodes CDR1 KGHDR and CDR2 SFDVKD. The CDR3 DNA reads TGTGCCACCAGTGATTCCGGACCGTACAATGAGCAGTTCTTC. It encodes CATSDSGPYNEQFF.

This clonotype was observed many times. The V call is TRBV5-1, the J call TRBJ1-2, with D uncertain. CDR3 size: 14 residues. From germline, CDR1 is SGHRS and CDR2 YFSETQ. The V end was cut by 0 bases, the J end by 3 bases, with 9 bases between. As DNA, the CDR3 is TGCGCCAGCAGCTTGGAAGTCGGGCACTATGGCTACACCTTC. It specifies CASSLEVGHYGYTF.

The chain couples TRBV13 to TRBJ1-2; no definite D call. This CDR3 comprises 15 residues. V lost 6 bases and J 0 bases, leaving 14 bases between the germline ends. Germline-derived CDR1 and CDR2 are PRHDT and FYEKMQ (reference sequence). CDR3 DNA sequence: TGTGCCAGCAGTCTAAAGCCAGATCCTAACTATGGCTACACCTTC. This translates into CASSLKPDPNYGYTF. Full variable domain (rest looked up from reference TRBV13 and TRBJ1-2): AAGVIQSPRHLIKEKRETATLKCYPIPRHDTVYWYQQGPGQDPQFLISFYEKMQSDKGSIPDRFSAQQFSDYHSELNMSSLELGDSALYFCASSLKPDPNYGYTFGSGTRLTVV.

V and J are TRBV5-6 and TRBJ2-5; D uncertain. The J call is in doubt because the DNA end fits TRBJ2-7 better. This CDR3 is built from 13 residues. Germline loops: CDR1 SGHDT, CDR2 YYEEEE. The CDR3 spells CASRYLGSPEQYF. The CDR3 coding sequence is TGTGCCAGCAGATACCTGGGTTCCCCCGAGCAGTACTTC.

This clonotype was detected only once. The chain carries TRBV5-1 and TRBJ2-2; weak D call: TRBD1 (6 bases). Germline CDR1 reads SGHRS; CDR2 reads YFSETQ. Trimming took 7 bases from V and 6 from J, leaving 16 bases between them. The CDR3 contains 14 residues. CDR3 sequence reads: CASVEGVAAGELFF. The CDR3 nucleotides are TGCGCCAGCGTTGAGGGGGTTGCAGCCGGGGAGCTGTTTTTT. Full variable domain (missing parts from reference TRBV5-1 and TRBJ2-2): KAGVTQTPRYLIKTRGQQVTLSCSPISGHRSVSWYQQTPGQGLQFLFEYFSETQRNKGNFPGRFSGRQFSNSRSEMNVSTLELGDSALYLCASVEGVAAGELFFGEGSRLTVL.

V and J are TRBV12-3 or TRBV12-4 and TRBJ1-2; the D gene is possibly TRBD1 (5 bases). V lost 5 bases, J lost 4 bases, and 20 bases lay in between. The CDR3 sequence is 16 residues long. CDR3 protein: CASSQWGPAQSYGYTF. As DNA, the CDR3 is TGTGCCAGCAGTCAGTGGGGCCCGGCCCAGTCCTATGGCTACACCTTC.

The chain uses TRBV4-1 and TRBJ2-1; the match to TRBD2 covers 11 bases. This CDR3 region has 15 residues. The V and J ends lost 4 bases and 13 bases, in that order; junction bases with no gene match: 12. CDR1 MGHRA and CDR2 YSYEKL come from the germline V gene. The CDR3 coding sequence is TGCGCCAGCAGCCCCTGGGGACTAGCGGAAGAGACCCAGTTCTTC. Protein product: CASSPWGLAEETQFF.

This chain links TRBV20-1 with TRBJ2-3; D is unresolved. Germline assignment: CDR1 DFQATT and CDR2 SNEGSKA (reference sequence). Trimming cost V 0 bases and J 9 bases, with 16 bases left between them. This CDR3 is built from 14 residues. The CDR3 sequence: CSARDAQLDGTQYF. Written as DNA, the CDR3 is TGCAGTGCTAGAGATGCCCAGTTAGACGGGACGCAGTATTTT.

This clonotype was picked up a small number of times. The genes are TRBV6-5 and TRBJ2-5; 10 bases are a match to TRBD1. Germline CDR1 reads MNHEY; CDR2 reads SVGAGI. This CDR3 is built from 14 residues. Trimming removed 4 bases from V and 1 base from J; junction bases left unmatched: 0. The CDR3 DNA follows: TGTGCCAGCAGTTGGACAGGGGGCCAAGAGACCCAGTACTTC. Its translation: CASSWTGGQETQYF.

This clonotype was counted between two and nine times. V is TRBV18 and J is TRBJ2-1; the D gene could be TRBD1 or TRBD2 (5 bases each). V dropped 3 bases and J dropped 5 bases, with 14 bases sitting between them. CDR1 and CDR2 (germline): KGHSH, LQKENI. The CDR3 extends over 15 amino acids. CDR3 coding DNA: TGTGCCAGCTCACCGATAACGGGGCCGGACAATGAGCAGTTCTTC. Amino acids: CASSPITGPDNEQFF.

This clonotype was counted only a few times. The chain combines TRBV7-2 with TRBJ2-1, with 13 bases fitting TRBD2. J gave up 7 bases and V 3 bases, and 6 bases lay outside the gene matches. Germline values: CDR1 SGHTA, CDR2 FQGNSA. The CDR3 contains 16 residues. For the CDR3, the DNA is TGTGCCAGCAGCTTGGTACTAGCGGGGGGGCTTAATGAGCAGTTCTTC. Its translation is CASSLVLAGGLNEQFF.

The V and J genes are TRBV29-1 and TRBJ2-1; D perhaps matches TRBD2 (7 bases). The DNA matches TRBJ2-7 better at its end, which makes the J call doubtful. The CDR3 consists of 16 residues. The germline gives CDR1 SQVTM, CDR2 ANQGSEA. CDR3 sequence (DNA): TGCAGCGTTGAGAAGGGGGGAGGGGAGACCTACAATGAGCAGTACTTC. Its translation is CSVEKGGGETYNEQYF.